Described below is a single T cell receptor (beta chain) sequence and its context. These data originate in a study of CD8 T cells in Susac syndrome. Germline V gene data show CDR1 as SGHRS and CDR2 as YFSETQ. There are 14 residues in the CDR3. The ends were cut back, 0 bases at V and 1 base at J, with 7 bases in the middle. When the RNA was reverse transcribed, random hexamers were used with an input of 0.5 to 1 ug. Coverage of TCR beta CDR3 amplification by immunoSEQ multiplex PCR extended to 54 Vbeta and 13 Jbeta. Via MiXCR, TCRdb re-called the immunoSEQ multiplex PCR reads, giving one row per CDR3 protein. Of about 160,000 distinct CDR3 sequences in the sample, 90% to 95% were seen once. From blood CD8+ and CD4+ T cells, TCR beta sequences were generated.

The clonotype comes from a human donor in good health. Material: CD4+ T cells from PBMCs. The chain recombines TRBV5-1 with TRBJ2-5; D is unclear. CDR3 DNA: TGCGCCAGCAGCTTGGAGCAGGCCCAAGAGACCCAGTACTTC. Its translation: CASSLEQAQETQYF.